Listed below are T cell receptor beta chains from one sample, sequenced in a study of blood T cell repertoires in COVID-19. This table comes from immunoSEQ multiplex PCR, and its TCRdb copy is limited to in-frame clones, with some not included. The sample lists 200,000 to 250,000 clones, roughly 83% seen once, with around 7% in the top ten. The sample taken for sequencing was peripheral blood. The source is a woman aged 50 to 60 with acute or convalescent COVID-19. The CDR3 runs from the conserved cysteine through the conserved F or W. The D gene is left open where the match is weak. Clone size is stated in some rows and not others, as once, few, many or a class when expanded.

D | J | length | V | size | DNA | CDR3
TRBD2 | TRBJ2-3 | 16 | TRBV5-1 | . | TGCGCCAGCAGCTGGGAGGTAGCGGGGGGCACAGATACGCAGTATTTT | CASSWEVAGGTDTQYF
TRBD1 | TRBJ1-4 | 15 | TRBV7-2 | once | TGTGCCAGCAGCCCGTCGGACAGGGGAAACGAAAAACTGTTTTTT | CASSPSDRGNEKLFF
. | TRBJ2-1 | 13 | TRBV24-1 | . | TGTGCCACCAGTGACTCGAGGTACAATGAGCAGTTCTTC | CATSDSRYNEQFF
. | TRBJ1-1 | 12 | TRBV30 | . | TGTGCCTGGAGGGGCGACAGCGTTGAAGCTTTCTTT | CAWRGDSVEAFF
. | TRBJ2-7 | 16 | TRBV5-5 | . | TGTGCCAGCAGCACCGGGGTGGGAGGACTTAACTACGAGCAGTACTTC | CASSTGVGGLNYEQYF
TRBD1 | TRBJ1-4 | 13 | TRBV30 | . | TGTGCCTGGAGTGGACAGGGGGGTGAAAAACTGTTTTTT | CAWSGQGGEKLFF
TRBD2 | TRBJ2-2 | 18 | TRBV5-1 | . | TGCGCCAGCAGCCTCTATTACCTAGCGGGATCGAACACCGGGGAGCTGTTTTTT | CASSLYYLAGSNTGELFF
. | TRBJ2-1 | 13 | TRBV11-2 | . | TGTGCCAGCAGCTTTCCGACAGGATACGAGCAGTTCTTC | CASSFPTGYEQFF
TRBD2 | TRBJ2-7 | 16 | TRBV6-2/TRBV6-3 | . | TGTGCCAGCAGCTATGGACGGGACTACGGGGCATACGAGCAGTACTTC | CASSYGRDYGAYEQYF
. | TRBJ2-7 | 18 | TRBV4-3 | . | TGCGCCAGCAGCCAAGACCCACCGGGTCATAGCAGACCCTACGAGCAGTACTTC | CASSQDPPGHSRPYEQYF